This T cell receptor beta chain emerged from a study of beta chain features in type 1 diabetes. General study results and limits: Within each of all four CD4+ subsets, Type 1 diabetes patients had TCRB CDR3s that were moderately but significantly shorter. Patients showed naive, central memory and Treg TCRB repertoires that appeared more similar than those of healthy donors.

This CDR3 contains 14 residues. V lost 5 bases and J lost 2, with 10 bases in between. Per germline, CDR1 SGHTA and CDR2 FQGNSA. In regard to this clone: What it recognizes is unknown.

Isolated RNA was reverse transcribed in full, so expressed TCRB transcripts were sequenced. Assay: immunoSEQ multiplex PCR; the TCRdb copy retains only in-frame clones and omits some. The sample shows a few hundred thousand clones, around 13% of them seen only once. The V gene is TRBV7-2, the J gene TRBJ2-1; D remains unclear. Material: naive CD4+ T cells from blood. This TCR came from a woman aged 18-29 years with type 1 diabetes. In DNA, the CDR3 is TGTGCCAGCAGCCCACTTAACCCCTACAATGAGCAGTTCTTC. Translation gives CASSPLNPYNEQFF. Based on the CDR3 plus reference TRBV7-2 and TRBJ2-1, the full variable domain is GAGVSQSPSNKVTEKGKDVELRCDPISGHTALYWYRQSLGQGLEFLIYFQGNSAPDKSGLPSDRFSAERTGGSVSTLTIQRTQQEDSAVYLCASSPLNPYNEQFFGPGTRLTVL.